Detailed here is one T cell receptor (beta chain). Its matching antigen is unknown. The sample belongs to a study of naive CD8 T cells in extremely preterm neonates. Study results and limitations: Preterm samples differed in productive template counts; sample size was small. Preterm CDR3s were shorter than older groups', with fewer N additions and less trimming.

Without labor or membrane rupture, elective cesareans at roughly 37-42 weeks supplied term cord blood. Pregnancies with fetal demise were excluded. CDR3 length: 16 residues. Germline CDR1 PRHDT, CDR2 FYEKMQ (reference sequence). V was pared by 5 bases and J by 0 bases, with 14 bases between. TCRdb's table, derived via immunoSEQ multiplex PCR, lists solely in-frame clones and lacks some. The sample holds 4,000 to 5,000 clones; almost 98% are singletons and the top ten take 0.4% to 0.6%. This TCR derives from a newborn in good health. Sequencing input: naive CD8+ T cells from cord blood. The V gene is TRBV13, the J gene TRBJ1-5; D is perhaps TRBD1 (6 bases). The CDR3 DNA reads TGTGCCAGCAGCCCTTACAGGGTGGATAGCAATCAGCCCCAGCATTTT. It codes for CASSPYRVDSNQPQHF.